These 23 T cell receptor beta chains came from one sample sequenced in a study of T cells in Graves' hyperthyroidism and ophthalmopathy. RNA transcripts were the template for amplifying TCR beta CDR3 regions. A set of HTBI primers served as the primers for a first-round RT-PCR of the TCR CDR3. A single record per CDR3 protein comes from TCRdb applying MiXCR to the multiplex PCR reads. This sample yields around 620,000 distinct CDR3 sequences, of which 14% are seen a single time; less than 9% belongs to the top ten. Specimen: blood. These receptors were taken from a woman aged 18-29 years with Graves' ophthalmopathy.

Here the CDR3 reads CASSYHHLRGVPYNEQFF. The CDR3 bases are TGTGCCAGCAGTTACCACCATCTCAGGGGAGTCCCCTACAATGAGCAGTTCTTC. The chain combines TRBV6-5 with TRBJ2-1; a weak D match, TRBD1 (6 bases). Germline CDR1 MNHEY, CDR2 SVGAGI. This CDR3 is 18 amino acids long. V was pared by 2 bases and J by 2 bases, with 19 bases between.

This clonotype has ten or more counts. V and J are TRBV20-1 and TRBJ1-5; the D is unclear. With 4 bases removed from V and 3 bases from J, the gap between germline ends came to 10 bases. There are 13 residues in the CDR3. The germline V gene encodes CDR1 DFQATT and CDR2 SNEGSKA (reference sequence). Here the CDR3 DNA reads TGCAGTGCTAAGGACGTCAACAATCAGCCCCAGCATTTT. It encodes CSAKDVNNQPQHF.

This clonotype was seen at least ten times. This chain joins TRBV20-1 and TRBJ2-7, with TRBD1 matching over 11 bases. Germline lookup yields CDR1 DFQATT and CDR2 SNEGSKA (reference sequence). The CDR3 runs to 16 residues. With V trimmed by 3 bases and J by 5 bases, 12 bases remained unmatched. The CDR3 here is CSASRPGTGGFNEQYF. CDR3 DNA sequence: TGCAGTGCTAGTCGGCCCGGGACAGGGGGTTTTAACGAGCAGTACTTC.

In nucleotides, the CDR3 is TGTGCCAGCAGCGTAGCGGGGGGCACCGGTGAAAAACTGTTTTTT. Its translation: CASSVAGGTGEKLFF. The V and J genes are TRBV9 and TRBJ1-4; weak D call: TRBD1 (6 bases). CDR1 and CDR2 from the germline V gene are SGDLS and YYNGEE. V lost 0 bases and J lost 7, with 13 bases in between. The CDR3 extends over 15 amino acids.

This clonotype has a handful of counts. The chain recombines TRBV7-6 with TRBJ2-7, with D unclear. From germline, CDR1 is SGHVS and CDR2 FNYEAQ. The length of the CDR3 is 15 residues. With 5 bases removed from V and 3 bases from J, the gap between germline ends came to 17 bases. The CDR3 loop is CASSATGRSDYEQYF. In nucleotides, the CDR3 is TGTGCCAGCAGCGCAACGGGCCGGTCCGACTACGAGCAGTACTTC.

This clonotype appeared many times. The CDR3 protein is CSVVASGSRREQYF. CDR3 DNA sequence: TGCAGCGTTGTAGCTAGCGGGAGTCGGCGGGAGCAGTACTTC. The chain joins TRBV29-1 to TRBJ2-7; TRBD2 aligns across 10 bases. Looked up from germline, CDR1 is SQVTM and CDR2 is ANQGSEA. Trimming took 4 bases from V and 7 from J; bases not matched to a gene: 10. There are 14 residues in the CDR3.

This chain connects TRBV11-2 to TRBJ1-2; the match to TRBD1 covers 7 bases. The CDR3 totals 12 residues. V was pared by 7 bases and J by 8 bases, with 7 bases of the junction left unmatched. Germline V gives CDR1 SGHAT, CDR2 FQNNGV. As DNA, the CDR3 is TGTGCCAGCACGCATGACAGGGACGGCTACACCTTC. This codes for CASTHDRDGYTF.

There are a few counts of this clonotype. The V call is TRBV19, the J call TRBJ2-5; tentatively, D is TRBD1 (5 bases). This CDR3 is built from 15 residues. Trimming shortened V by 5 bases and J by 5 bases, and 18 bases separated the two germline ends. Germline values: CDR1 LNHDA, CDR2 SQIVND (reference sequence). The chain's CDR3 is CASSGRPGPTETQYF. Written as DNA, the CDR3 is TGTGCCAGTAGTGGGCGGCCAGGGCCCACGGAGACCCAGTACTTC. The complete variable domain, with remaining parts taken from reference TRBV19 and TRBJ2-5, reads DGGITQSPKYLFRKEGQNVTLSCEQNLNHDAMYWYRQDPGQGLRLIYYSQIVNDFQKGDIAEGYSVSREKKESFPLTVTSAQKNPTAFYLCASSGRPGPTETQYFGPGTRLLVL.

This clonotype was seen repeatedly, ten times or more. This sequence joins TRBV6-2 or TRBV6-3 and TRBJ2-2; no clear D. CDR1 and CDR2 from the germline V gene are MNHEY and SVGEGT. The CDR3 consists of 18 residues. V lost 2 bases and J 4 bases, leaving 20 bases between the germline ends. CDR3 coding DNA: TGTGCCAGCAGTTACCCAATCCCGTTGGCCAAGGGCACCGGGGAGCTGTTTTTT. Translating gives CASSYPIPLAKGTGELFF.

This clonotype was detected only a few times. The chain combines TRBV3-1 with TRBJ1-1; D is unresolved. CDR1 and CDR2 from the germline V gene are LGHDT and YNNKEL (reference sequence). This CDR3 region has 17 residues. The V end lost 4 bases, the J end lost 0 bases, and 18 bases lay between the germline ends. In nucleotides, the CDR3 is TGTGCCAGCAGCCTAGTGGTCATCCGACTCATGAACACTGAAGCTTTCTTT. Residues: CASSLVVIRLMNTEAFF. The full variable domain, its missing parts supplied by reference TRBV3-1 and TRBJ1-1, is DTAVSQTPKYLVTQMGNDKSIKCEQNLGHDTMYWYKQDSKKFLKIMFSYNNKELIINETVPNRFSPKSPDKAHLNLHINSLELGDSAVYFCASSLVVIRLMNTEAFFGQGTRLTVV.

The V call is TRBV19, the J call TRBJ2-7, with 8 bases that match TRBD2. The germline V gene has CDR1 LNHDA and CDR2 SQIVND (reference sequence). The CDR3 length is 15 residues. The ends lost 3 bases at V and 3 bases at J; junction bases unmatched: 7. This chain's CDR3 is CASSMESGTSYEQYF. The DNA of the CDR3 is TGTGCCAGTAGTATGGAATCGGGGACTAGCTACGAGCAGTACTTC.

The table lists this clonotype with many counts. The CDR3 DNA is TGTGCCAGCAGCCTCGTTCAGGGCTCTGGAAACACCATATATTTT. It translates to CASSLVQGSGNTIYF. The genes are TRBV11-2 and TRBJ1-3; weak D call: TRBD1 (5 bases). The germline gives CDR1 SGHAT, CDR2 FQNNGV. The CDR3 spans 15 residues. Trimming stripped 5 bases from V and 0 bases from J, with 11 bases between. Full variable domain (missing parts from reference TRBV11-2 and TRBJ1-3): EAGVAQSPRYKIIEKRQSVAFWCNPISGHATLYWYQQILGQGPKLLIQFQNNGVVDDSQLPKDRFSAERLKGVDSTLKIQPAKLEDSAVYLCASSLVQGSGNTIYFGEGSWLTVV.

This clonotype was seen ten or more times. The V call is TRBV12-3 or TRBV12-4, the J call TRBJ1-3; 7 nucleotides agree with TRBD1. The CDR3 totals 14 residues. The V and J ends lost 5 bases and 7 bases, in that order; junction bases with no gene match: 8. The CDR3 region has the DNA TGTGCCAGCAGTCTGACAGGGCTGAGTAACACCATATATTTT. Translation: CASSLTGLSNTIYF.

The V and J genes are TRBV7-8 and TRBJ1-1; a possible D gene is TRBD1 (5 bases). V gave up 3 bases and J gave up 6 bases, with 11 bases separating them. The CDR3 consists of 13 residues. Per the germline V gene, CDR1 is SGHVS and CDR2 is FQNEAQ. DNA for the CDR3: TGTGCCAGCAGCTTCCGACAGCCATCTGAAGCTTTCTTT. Encoded protein: CASSFRQPSEAFF.

The chain combines TRBV19 with TRBJ2-1, with D possibly being TRBD1 (7 bases). CDR1 and CDR2 (germline): LNHDA, SQIVND (reference sequence). V was clipped by 5 bases and J by 4 bases, with 12 bases between them. The CDR3 extends over 14 amino acids. The CDR3, as DNA: TGTGCCAGTAGTGAGGGGGCGGGGTACAATGAGCAGTTCTTC. This encodes CASSEGAGYNEQFF.

This clonotype has at least ten counts. This sequence joins TRBV6-1 and TRBJ1-1, with D hard to call. This CDR3 spans 13 amino acids. Looked up from germline, CDR1 is MNHNS and CDR2 is SASEGT. Trimming removed 3 bases at V and 0 bases at J, with 5 bases between. This CDR3 is CASSDHMNTEAFF. The CDR3 DNA reads as TGTGCCAGCAGTGACCACATGAACACTGAAGCTTTCTTT.

This clonotype was seen a single time. The CDR3, as DNA: TGTGCCAGCAGCCGGGGGACTAGCGGGTGGAATGAGCAGTTCTTC. Translation: CASSRGTSGWNEQFF. The J gene is TRBJ2-1, the V gene TRBV7-9; 12 bases fit TRBD2. Germline V gene lookup returns CDR1 SEHNR and CDR2 FQNEAQ (reference sequence). Germline trimming cut 5 bases from V and 7 bases from J; bases unmatched to any gene: 6. The CDR3 contains 15 residues.

V is TRBV18 and J is TRBJ2-1; no firm D call. Germline V CDR1 and CDR2: KGHSH, LQKENI. The CDR3 runs 13 residues. Trimming removed 3 bases from V and 6 bases from J, with 9 bases in between. The CDR3 DNA reads TGTGCCAGCTCACCTGAACCGGGCAATGAGCAGTTCTTC. It codes for CASSPEPGNEQFF.

Many counts were recorded for this clonotype. V gene TRBV20-1 combines with J gene TRBJ2-2, with 10 bases lining up with TRBD2. The CDR3 has 16 residues. The J segment lost 1 base and the V segment lost 5 bases, leaving 7 bases of the junction unmatched. Germline CDR1 DFQATT, CDR2 SNEGSKA (reference sequence). CDR3 nucleotide sequence: TGCAGTGCTTCCCGGACTAGCGGATGGAACACCGGGGAGCTGTTTTTT. Its translation is CSASRTSGWNTGELFF.

This clonotype was seen more than once but under ten times. The J gene is TRBJ2-5, the V gene TRBV9; 7 bases map to TRBD2. Germline V gene sequence: CDR1 SGDLS, CDR2 YYNGEE. Trimming took 0 bases from V and 9 from J; bases not matched to a gene: 8. The CDR3 is 14 residues long. CDR3: CASSVGLGGGSQYF. In nucleotides, the CDR3 is TGTGCCAGCAGCGTAGGCCTCGGCGGGGGATCCCAGTACTTC.

This clonotype was detected ten times or more. J is TRBJ2-1 and V is TRBV7-3; perhaps TRBD1 as D (6 bases). Germline CDR1 and CDR2: SGHTA and FQGTGA. The CDR3 totals 12 residues. Trimming cost V 2 bases and J 10 bases, with 9 bases left between them. The CDR3 nucleotides are TGTGCCAGCAGCTTACCCCAGGGGGAGCAGTTCTTC. Residues: CASSLPQGEQFF.

This clonotype was observed at least ten times. The gene calls are TRBV5-1 and TRBJ2-7, with TRBD2 matching over 13 bases. The CDR3 contains 17 residues. The germline V gene encodes CDR1 SGHRS and CDR2 YFSETQ. The V segment lost 0 bases and the J segment 0 bases; nucleotides outside the gene matches: 3. The CDR3 coding sequence is TGCGCCAGCAGCTTGGCTGGGACTAGCGGGAACTCCTACGAGCAGTACTTC. It encodes CASSLAGTSGNSYEQYF.

Many counts were recorded for this clonotype. V is TRBV6-1 and J is TRBJ2-5, with 9 bases that match TRBD1. Trimming at V came to 6 bases and at J to 5 bases, leaving 7 bases not matched to a gene. The germline CDR1 and CDR2 sequences are MNHNS and SASEGT. There are 14 residues in the CDR3. CDR3 in amino acids: CASRQGAGGETQYF. The DNA for the CDR3 is TGTGCCAGCAGACAGGGGGCAGGGGGGGAGACCCAGTACTTC.